The 2 T cell receptor beta chains reported below all come from one sample, sequenced in a study of graft-versus-host responses after intestinal transplantation (TCRdb year 2021). Library method: the immunoSEQ multiplex PCR assay. TCRdb took over this immuneACCESS table, retaining in-frame rearrangements with V and J assigned. Such tables are incomplete; in checked studies, under half of the missing clones stem from an unresolved V gene, and the remainder is unexplained. The sample table records some 76,000 clones; over 75% of these occur just once. Clones ranked in the top ten supply around 8% of the sample. This specimen's time point label, interpreted: cells obtained before transplantation from donor or recipient. Which antigens these TCRs recognize remains unknown. The specimen comprised unstimulated CD8+ T cells sorted from spleen or lymph node cells, sampled before transplant. These receptors were obtained from a human donor who was the organ donor for an intestinal transplant.

The CDR3 loop is CASSYSSGMDGYTF. The CDR3 DNA follows: TGTGCCAGCAGTTACTCTTCGGGGATGGATGGCTACACCTTC. V is TRBV6-5 and J is TRBJ1-2; unclear D gene. With 0 bases removed from V and 6 bases from J, the gap between germline ends came to 11 bases. The CDR3 runs 14 residues. The V gene's germline CDR1 is MNHEY and CDR2 SVGAGI.

V is TRBV28 and J is TRBJ2-1; weak D call: TRBD1 (5 bases). The CDR3 has 12 residues. The V gene lost 6 bases and the J gene lost 7 bases, with 10 bases spanning the gap. Germline V gives CDR1 MDHEN, CDR2 SYDVKM. CDR3 sequence: CASRPQANEQFF. The CDR3, as DNA: TGTGCCAGCAGGCCACAGGCAAATGAGCAGTTCTTC. Full variable domain (missing parts from reference TRBV28 and TRBJ2-1): DVKVTQSSRYLVKRTGEKVFLECVQDMDHENMFWYRQDPGLGLRLIYFSYDVKMKEKGDIPEGYSVSREKKERFSLILESASTNQTSMYLCASRPQANEQFFGPGTRLTVL.